This T cell receptor (beta chain) appears in the sequencing data of a study of beta chain features in type 1 diabetes. The sequenced template was cDNA made from the entire isolated RNA. Data came from immunoSEQ multiplex PCR; TCRdb stores just in-frame clones and leaves some out. The sample lists 200,000 to 300,000 clones; 25% to 30% were seen once. The germline V and J ends were trimmed by 2 bases and 11 bases, with 15 bases remaining between them. This CDR3 region has 13 residues. In germline, CDR1 is MNHEY, CDR2 SVGAGI. The sequencing sample was made of central memory CD4+ T cells from blood. The genes are TRBV6-5 and TRBJ1-1; D is unresolved. The receptor was derived from a man aged 25 to 40 in good health. The CDR3 reads CASSYSDEGRAFF. CDR3 DNA: TGTGCCAGCAGTTACAGCGATGAGGGCCGCGCTTTCTTT.